Listed below are T cell receptor beta chains from one sample, sequenced in a study of T cells in Graves' hyperthyroidism and ophthalmopathy. Using its own MiXCR run on the multiplex PCR reads, TCRdb lists one record per CDR3 protein. The table has around 620,000 distinct CDR3 sequences, about 14% seen once. Sequenced sample: blood. All receptors come from a young woman with Graves' ophthalmopathy. CDR3s include the opening cysteine and the closing phenylalanine or tryptophan. A D gene is named only where the DNA matches it firmly. Some rows mark clone size as missing; the rest say once, few, many or name a class of expanded clone.

d_gene,j_gene,v_gene,abundance,CDR3nt,CDR3aa
TRBD1,TRBJ2-7,TRBV18,few,TGTGCCAGCTCACCGGACAGGACTGTCTACGAGCAGTACTTC,CASSPDRTVYEQYF
-,TRBJ2-1,TRBV7-6,few,TGTGCCAGCAGCTTAAGTCTCCCGGCCAGCTCCTACAATGAGCAGTTCTTC,CASSLSLPASSYNEQFF
TRBD1,TRBJ1-4,TRBV7-9,few,TGTGCCAGCACTATTGAGGGGGCCGTCTATCTGTTTTTT,CASTIEGAVYLFF
-,TRBJ1-2,TRBV2,many,TGTGCCAGCAAAACCCGGGTCCTCTATGGCTACACCTTC,CASKTRVLYGYTF
-,TRBJ2-4,TRBV24-1,-,TGTGCCACCAGTGATGGTCCAGTATCCAAAAACATTCAGTACTTC,CATSDGPVSKNIQYF
TRBD1,TRBJ2-1,TRBV5-1,-,TGCGCCAGCAGCCCTAGACAGGGTCCCGCGGCAGTAAATGAGCAGTTCTTC,CASSPRQGPAAVNEQFF
-,TRBJ2-2,TRBV24-1,-,TGTGCCACCAGTGATCCAGGGGTAGTGGCCGGGGAGCTGTTTTTT,CATSDPGVVAGELFF
-,TRBJ1-2,TRBV5-1,many,TGCGCCAGCAGCACACAGGTTACCGAGGACTACACCTTC,CASSTQVTEDYTF
TRBD2,TRBJ2-1,TRBV20-1,-,TGCAGTGCCCCACGTTGGCAGCGGGAGTTTCGCAATGAGCAGTTCTTC,CSAPRWQREFRNEQFF
TRBD1,TRBJ2-7,TRBV7-2,many,TGTGCCAGCAGCTTGCATGGGGGACAGGGTTTCGAGCAGTACTTC,CASSLHGGQGFEQYF
-,TRBJ2-1,TRBV6-1,many,TGTGCCAGCAGTTACGAGGGGAGCGCCTACAATGAGCAGTTCTTC,CASSYEGSAYNEQFF
-,TRBJ2-7,TRBV2,-,TGTGCCAGCAGTGAAGTAGGGTCGGCCTACGAGCAGTACTTC,CASSEVGSAYEQYF
-,TRBJ2-2,TRBV19,-,TGTGCCAGTAGTATAGACTACTTGTCCAATCTTGGAAGGGAGCTGTTTTTT,CASSIDYLSNLGRELFF
-,TRBJ1-2,TRBV5-1,many,TGCGCCAGCAGCTTGTGGCAGGGTAGAGTCTACACCTTC,CASSLWQGRVYTF
TRBD1,TRBJ1-2,TRBV11-2,many,TGTGCCAGCAGCTTAGGGTTTCCGACAGGGTCCGAGGGCTACACCTTC,CASSLGFPTGSEGYTF
-,TRBJ1-1,TRBV15,many,TGTGCCACCAGCAGAGGGGGAGGATCGAACACTGAAGCTTTCTTT,CATSRGGGSNTEAFF
-,TRBJ1-1,TRBV20-1,few,TGCAGTGCCACCCCTTGGGGACTCTCGAACACTGAAGCTTTCTTT,CSATPWGLSNTEAFF
TRBD1,TRBJ1-5,TRBV6-6,-,TGTGCCAGCAGTTACTCGCAGACAGGGGAAATTCAGCCCCAGCATTTT,CASSYSQTGEIQPQHF
TRBD2,TRBJ2-3,TRBV6-2/TRBV6-3,many,TGTGCCAGCAGGACGCCGGGACTAGCGGGAGAGGGCCCAGATACGCAGTATTTT,CASRTPGLAGEGPDTQYF
-,TRBJ2-1,TRBV20-1,many,TGCAGTGCTAGATTCTTTGCCTCGGGTTCGAGCGGAGGGAGCTCCTACAATGAGCAGTTCTTC,CSARFFASGSSGGSSYNEQFF
-,TRBJ2-3,TRBV28,many,TGTGCCAGCAGTTCCCCTTTTGTCGGGGGCACAGATACGCAGTATTTT,CASSSPFVGGTDTQYF
-,TRBJ1-3,TRBV9,-,TGTGCCAGCAGCGTAGGAAAAGGGGGGAGTGCTGGAAACACCATATATTTT,CASSVGKGGSAGNTIYF
-,TRBJ2-1,TRBV20-1,-,TGCAGTGCGGCAGGAGGGGGGCCCAATGAGCAGTTCTTC,CSAAGGGPNEQFF
-,TRBJ2-1,TRBV19,-,TGTGCCTTACGAAAAAAAGGAGGGGGCAATGAGCAGTTCTTC,CALRKKGGGNEQFF
TRBD2,TRBJ2-1,TRBV4-1,few,TGCGCCAGCAGCCAAGCGGTACGCGGGGGAATCTACAATGAGCAGTTCTTC,CASSQAVRGGIYNEQFF
-,TRBJ2-7,TRBV7-8,many,TGTGCCAGCAGCCCCAGGGTTGGGGCGGGTCTCGAGCAGTACTTC,CASSPRVGAGLEQYF
TRBD1,TRBJ2-3,TRBV7-2,few,TGTGCCAGCAGCTCCCCCCGGACAGGGGAGCCTGGCTCTAGCACAGATACGCAGTATTTT,CASSSPRTGEPGSSTDTQYF
TRBD1,TRBJ2-5,TRBV11-3,few,TGTGCCAGCACCTCAGGACAGGGAGAGACCCAGTACTTC,CASTSGQGETQYF
-,TRBJ2-1,TRBV12-3/TRBV12-4,many,TGTGCCAGCACCCCAGGGAGCGGATACTACAATGAGCAGTTCTTC,CASTPGSGYYNEQFF
TRBD2,TRBJ2-1,TRBV9,many,TGTGCCAGCAGCGTTGGGACTAGCGACAATGAGCAGTTCTTC,CASSVGTSDNEQFF
-,TRBJ2-7,TRBV3-1,many,TGTGCCAGCAGCCTTTCAAGACTAACCTACGAGCAGTACTTC,CASSLSRLTYEQYF